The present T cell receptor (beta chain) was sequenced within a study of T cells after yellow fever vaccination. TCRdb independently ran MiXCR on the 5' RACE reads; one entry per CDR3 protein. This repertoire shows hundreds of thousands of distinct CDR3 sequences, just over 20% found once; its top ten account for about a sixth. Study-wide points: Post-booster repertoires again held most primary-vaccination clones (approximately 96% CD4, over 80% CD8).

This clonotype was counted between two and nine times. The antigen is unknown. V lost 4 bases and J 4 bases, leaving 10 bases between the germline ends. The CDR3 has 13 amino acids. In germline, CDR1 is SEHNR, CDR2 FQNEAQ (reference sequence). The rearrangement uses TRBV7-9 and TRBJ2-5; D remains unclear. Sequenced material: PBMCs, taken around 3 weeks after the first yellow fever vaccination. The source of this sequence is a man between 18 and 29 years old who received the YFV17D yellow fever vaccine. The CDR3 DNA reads TGTGCCAGCAGCTCCCGGGCCTTAGAGACCCAGTACTTC. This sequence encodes CASSSRALETQYF.